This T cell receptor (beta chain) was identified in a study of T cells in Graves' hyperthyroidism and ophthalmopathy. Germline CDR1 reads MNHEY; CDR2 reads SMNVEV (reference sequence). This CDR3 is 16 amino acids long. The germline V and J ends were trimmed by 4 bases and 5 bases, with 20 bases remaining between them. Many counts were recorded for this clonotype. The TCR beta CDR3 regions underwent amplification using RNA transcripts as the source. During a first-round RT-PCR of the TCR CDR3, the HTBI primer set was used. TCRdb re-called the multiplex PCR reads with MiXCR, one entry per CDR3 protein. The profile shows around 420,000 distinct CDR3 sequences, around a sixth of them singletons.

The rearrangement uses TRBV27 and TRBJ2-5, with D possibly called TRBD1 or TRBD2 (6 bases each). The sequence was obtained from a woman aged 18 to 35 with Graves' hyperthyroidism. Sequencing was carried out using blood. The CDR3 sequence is CASSWEPGASWETQYF. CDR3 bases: TGTGCCAGCAGTTGGGAGCCGGGGGCAAGTTGGGAGACCCAGTACTTC.